The 27 T cell receptor beta chains in this list originate from one sample, sequenced in a study of blood T cell repertoires in COVID-19. Sequencing used immunoSEQ multiplex PCR; TCRdb keeps in-frame clones, though not all of them. The table shows fewer than 350,000 clones, with around 90% occurring only once. The sample taken for sequencing was peripheral blood. Source of these receptors: a woman aged 25 to 45 with COVID-19, enrolled during active disease.

This clone occurred many times. J is TRBJ1-1 and V is TRBV7-9; the match to TRBD1 covers 7 bases. J lost 1 base, V lost 6 bases, and 17 bases had no gene match. The CDR3 has 18 amino acids. Germline V CDR1 and CDR2: SEHNR, FQNEAQ (reference sequence). The CDR3: CASRPDRDRTLRNTEAFF. In DNA, the CDR3 is TGTGCCAGCAGGCCAGACAGGGATAGGACTTTAAGGAACACTGAAGCTTTCTTT. Combining the CDR3 with reference TRBV7-9 and TRBJ1-1 gives the whole variable domain DTGVSQNPRHKITKRGQNVTFRCDPISEHNRLYWYRQTLGQGPEFLTYFQNEAQLEKSRLLSDRFSAERPKGSFSTLEIQRTEQGDSAMYLCASRPDRDRTLRNTEAFFGQGTRLTVV.

The CDR3 loop reads CASSLSGGYRTDTQYF. The DNA for the CDR3 is TGTGCCAGCAGTTTATCGGGGGGTTATCGCACAGATACGCAGTATTTT. This chain links TRBV28 with TRBJ2-3; 7 bases fit TRBD2. The V segment lost 1 base and the J segment 1 base; nucleotides outside the gene matches: 5. The CDR3 contains 16 residues. Germline V gene sequence: CDR1 MDHEN, CDR2 SYDVKM.

J is TRBJ1-4 and V is TRBV5-6, with a weak D call TRBD1 (5 bases). Germline V lookup: CDR1 SGHDT, CDR2 YYEEEE. Trimming stripped 3 bases from V and 10 bases from J, with 10 bases between. This CDR3 has 12 residues. The CDR3 reads CASSSQGGKLFF. In nucleotides, the CDR3 is TGTGCCAGCAGCTCGCAGGGAGGAAAACTGTTTTTT.

The V and J genes are TRBV9 and TRBJ2-3; the match to TRBD2 covers 8 bases. With V trimmed by 4 bases and J by 7 bases, 8 bases remained unmatched. The CDR3 is 14 amino acids. Germline V gene data show CDR1 as SGDLS and CDR2 as YYNGEE. Here the CDR3 reads CASSTGGNVNTQYF. The CDR3, as DNA: TGTGCCAGCAGCACGGGAGGGAACGTTAATACGCAGTATTTT.

The gene calls are TRBV6-5 and TRBJ2-1; tentatively, D is TRBD1 (6 bases). CDR3 length: 16 amino acids. V was clipped by 2 bases and J by 5 bases, with 16 bases between them. CDR1 and CDR2 from the germline V gene are MNHEY and SVGAGI. CDR3 protein: CASSYPRAGENNEQFF. CDR3 coding DNA: TGTGCCAGCAGTTACCCGAGGGCAGGGGAAAACAATGAGCAGTTCTTC.

The V and J genes are TRBV29-1 and TRBJ1-5; TRBD1 might be the D (6 bases). The CDR3 is made up of 13 amino acids. The V gene's germline CDR1 is SQVTM and CDR2 ANQGSEA. V gave up 4 bases and J gave up 2 bases, with 9 bases separating them. This CDR3 reads CSVAHRGNQPQHF. CDR3 DNA: TGCAGCGTTGCACACAGGGGCAATCAGCCCCAGCATTTT.

The chain carries TRBV6-6 and TRBJ1-1, with D perhaps TRBD1 (6 bases). V shed 0 bases and J shed 3 bases, with 14 bases lying between them. The CDR3 spans 16 residues. CDR1 and CDR2 (germline): MNHNY, SVGAGI (reference sequence). This CDR3 reads CASSYSMVTGYTEAFF. DNA of the CDR3: TGTGCCAGCAGTTACTCGATGGTTACAGGGTACACTGAAGCTTTCTTT.

The chain combines TRBV28 with TRBJ1-1, with 8 bases aligning to TRBD1. This CDR3 has 14 residues. V lost 6 bases, J lost 1 base, and 4 bases stayed unmatched. The germline V gene has CDR1 MDHEN and CDR2 SYDVKM. The CDR3 DNA reads as TGTGCCAGCAGATTCGGGACAGGGAACACTGAAGCTTTCTTT. Its translation: CASRFGTGNTEAFF.

This chain links TRBV9 with TRBJ2-5, with 9 bases identical to TRBD2. V was pared by 0 bases and J by 1 base, with 13 bases of the junction left unmatched. This CDR3 spans 19 amino acids. CDR1 and CDR2 from the germline V gene are SGDLS and YYNGEE. CDR3 in amino acids: CASSVAGRVLAGFQETQYF. CDR3 in DNA: TGTGCCAGCAGCGTAGCGGGTAGGGTACTAGCGGGCTTCCAAGAGACCCAGTACTTC.

The rearrangement links TRBV6-4 to TRBJ2-5, with 10 bases matching TRBD1. The CDR3 has 17 amino acids. The germline V gene has CDR1 MRHNA and CDR2 SNTAGT. V trimming: 2 bases; J trimming: 3 bases; junction bases outside the gene matches: 9. CDR3 protein: CASSDPLPGQGKETQYF. The CDR3, as DNA: TGTGCCAGCAGTGACCCCTTACCGGGACAGGGGAAAGAGACCCAGTACTTC.

CDR3 DNA sequence: TGTGCCTGGAGAGGACAGGGGATTGGAGGAGGCTACACCTTC. This codes for CAWRGQGIGGGYTF. This chain connects TRBV30 to TRBJ1-2, with TRBD1 identical over 9 bases. V lost 3 bases and J lost 8; bases outside the gene matches: 10. Germline V gene data show CDR1 as GTSNPN and CDR2 as SVGIG (reference sequence). The CDR3 runs to 14 residues.

The chain carries TRBV15 and TRBJ2-1, with unresolved D. CDR1 is LNHNV, CDR2 YYDKDF, per germline (reference sequence). Trimming pared 4 bases from V and 0 bases from J, leaving 10 bases between. This CDR3 spans 15 amino acids. This chain's CDR3 is CATSIDIGSYNEQFF. For the CDR3, the DNA is TGTGCCACCAGCATAGATATCGGCTCCTACAATGAGCAGTTCTTC.

The chain carries TRBV28 and TRBJ1-5; D possibly corresponds to TRBD1 (5 bases). This CDR3 region has 15 residues. Per germline, CDR1 MDHEN and CDR2 SYDVKM. V lost 5 bases and J 3 bases, leaving 14 bases between the germline ends. The CDR3 loop reads CASSPSGHSNQPQHF. Here the CDR3 DNA reads TGTGCCAGCAGTCCCTCAGGACACTCCAATCAGCCCCAGCATTTT.

V usage is TRBV6-5 and J usage is TRBJ2-7, with a possible D match to TRBD2 (5 bases). This CDR3 comprises 13 residues. Trimming took 6 bases from V and 6 from J, leaving 15 bases between them. Germline V gene sequence: CDR1 MNHEY, CDR2 SVGAGI. DNA for the CDR3: TGTGCCAGCAGATCCACGGGGTTGCGCGAGCAGTACTTC. This translates into CASRSTGLREQYF.

The chain has TRBV7-8 and TRBJ2-7; the D is unclear. CDR1 is SGHVS, CDR2 FQNEAQ, per germline. The CDR3 has 11 amino acids. V was shortened by 3 bases and J by 7 bases, with 7 bases between the two germline ends. The CDR3 DNA sequence: TGTGCCAGCAGCTTCGCTAAGGAGCAGTACTTC. This codes for CASSFAKEQYF. Full variable domain (missing parts from reference TRBV7-8 and TRBJ2-7): GAGVSQSPRYKVAKRGQDVALRCDPISGHVSLFWYQQALGQGPEFLTYFQNEAQLDKSGLPSDRFFAERPEGSVSTLKIQRTQQEDSAVYLCASSFAKEQYFGPGTRLTVT.

The chain recombines TRBV6-5 with TRBJ2-7, with a tentative D call TRBD2 (5 bases). Germline V CDR1 and CDR2: MNHEY, SVGAGI. The V end was cut by 1 base, the J end by 6 bases, with 7 bases between. The CDR3 covers 12 residues. The CDR3 coding sequence is TGTGCCAGCAGTTACTTTGGAGGCGAGCAGTACTTC. Translation gives CASSYFGGEQYF.

This rearrangement joins TRBV24-1 to TRBJ2-7; 7 positions match TRBD2. CDR1 KGHDR and CDR2 SFDVKD come from the germline V gene. V shed 5 bases and J 7 bases; nucleotides not matched to a gene: 7. The CDR3 spans 13 residues. CDR3 residues: CATSATGGGEQYF. CDR3 in DNA: TGTGCCACCAGTGCCACCGGGGGAGGGGAGCAGTACTTC.

The chain combines TRBV11-2 with TRBJ2-1; no definite D call. CDR1 is SGHAT and CDR2 is FQNNGV in the germline V gene. CDR3 length: 14 amino acids. Trimming shortened V by 5 bases and J by 6 bases, and 14 bases separated the two germline ends. Here the CDR3 reads CASSPFSGGNEQFF. CDR3 nucleotides: TGTGCCAGCAGCCCGTTCTCGGGTGGCAATGAGCAGTTCTTC.

The gene calls are TRBV5-6 and TRBJ2-7; the D gene is possibly TRBD1 (5 bases). Germline V gene lookup returns CDR1 SGHDT and CDR2 YYEEEE. The germline V and J ends were trimmed by 1 base and 2 bases, with 7 bases remaining between them. The CDR3 contains 13 residues. The CDR3 sequence: CASSLTGAYEQYF. In DNA, the CDR3 is TGTGCCAGCAGCTTGACAGGCGCCTACGAGCAGTACTTC.

The chain couples TRBV7-9 to TRBJ1-1; D is perhaps TRBD1 (6 bases). The V end lost 5 bases, the J end lost 3 bases, and 16 bases lay between the germline ends. The CDR3 covers 15 residues. The germline gives CDR1 SEHNR, CDR2 FQNEAQ (reference sequence). The CDR3 loop is CASSPPGTIYTEAFF. CDR3 in DNA: TGTGCCAGCAGCCCCCCCGGGACAATCTACACTGAAGCTTTCTTT.

The chain uses TRBV28 and TRBJ2-7, with TRBD2 as a possible D gene (6 bases). Germline V gene data show CDR1 as MDHEN and CDR2 as SYDVKM. The CDR3 spans 14 residues. Between the trimmed V and J ends, which lost 2 bases and 2 bases, there was a span of 10 bases. DNA for the CDR3: TGTGCCAGCAGTTTAAGTCTAGCGCCCTACGAGCAGTACTTC. It yields the protein CASSLSLAPYEQYF.

This chain uses TRBV21-1 with TRBJ2-7; the tabulated D call, TRBD1, remains unverified against the DNA. TRBV21-1 is a pseudogene locus. This CDR3 comprises 15 residues. CDR3 protein: CASSIRRTVRYEQYF. CDR3 sequence (DNA): TGTGCCAGCAGCATACGGAGGACAGTTCGTTACGAGCAGTACTTC.

The rearrangement links TRBV28 to TRBJ2-6, with TRBD2 matching 7 bases. V dropped 5 bases and J dropped 5; count of bases not matched to a gene: 9. The CDR3 totals 16 residues. CDR1 is MDHEN, CDR2 SYDVKM, per germline. CDR3 DNA: TGTGCCAGCAGTGGGGAGGGGATTGGGAGGGCCAACGTCCTGACTTTC. It translates to CASSGEGIGRANVLTF.

The chain recombines TRBV5-1 with TRBJ2-7; 9 bases map to TRBD1. The CDR3 is 16 amino acids. V shed 0 bases, J shed 4 bases, and the junction held 8 bases outside the gene matches. Per the germline V gene, CDR1 is SGHRS and CDR2 is YFSETQ. The DNA for the CDR3 is TGCGCCAGCAGCTTGGTAGGGGACAGGGCCCATTACGAGCAGTACTTC. Translation: CASSLVGDRAHYEQYF.

This chain joins TRBV30 and TRBJ1-6; D unclear. The CDR3 length is 13 residues. Germline-derived CDR1 and CDR2 are GTSNPN and SVGIG (reference sequence). Between the trimmed V and J ends, which lost 6 bases and 7 bases, there was a span of 13 bases. The CDR3 sequence is CACTFVLNSPLHF. In nucleotides, the CDR3 is TGTGCCTGTACATTTGTATTGAATTCACCCCTCCACTTT.

The chain employs TRBV6-5 and TRBJ1-2, with TRBD1 as a possible D gene (5 bases). Germline V lookup: CDR1 MNHEY, CDR2 SVGAGI. This CDR3 contains 15 residues. Deletions cut 2 bases from V and 4 bases from J, with 14 bases between. CDR3 sequence (DNA): TGTGCCAGCAGTTACAGGGGTATGGTACCCTATGGCTACACCTTC. As protein: CASSYRGMVPYGYTF.

The gene calls are TRBV5-6 and TRBJ1-2; 11 positions agree with TRBD1. Losses at the gene ends were 2 bases for V and 5 bases for J; bases not matched to a gene: 5. The CDR3 is 15 amino acids. Looked up from germline, CDR1 is SGHDT and CDR2 is YYEEEE. In nucleotides, the CDR3 is TGTGCCAGCAGCTTTACCGGGACAGGGGGGTATGGCTACACCTTC. Protein sequence: CASSFTGTGGYGYTF.